The clone carrying this T cell receptor (beta chain) has only a few counts. Antigen specificity is unknown. The data originate from a study of T-cell reconstitution after alpha-beta-depleted transplantation in children. Whole-study results and caveats: Several patients had high TCRbeta diversity at day 60; it came from surviving recipient T cells and thymic progenitors. Several hundred rapidly expanded clones from non-depleted graft cells reportedly supplied alpha-beta T cells about two months post-transplant. T-cell numbers and diversity, one year after transplant, stemmed largely from T cells that were newly produced.

The CDR3 extends over 17 amino acids. Germline CDR1 LGHDT, CDR2 YNNKEL (reference sequence). Trimming took 0 bases from V and 5 from J; bases not matched to a gene: 5. Library preparation (for TCRbeta) was performed with unique molecular identifiers. In TCRdb, the PCR reads were re-called with MiXCR into one record per CDR3 protein. The sample carries around 700,000 distinct CDR3 sequences, around 13% recorded once. This chain joins TRBV3-1 and TRBJ2-1, with 12 nucleotides matching TRBD2. The sequencing used PBMCs, collected before TCRalphabeta/CD19-depleted stem cell transplant. The source of this sequence is a girl aged 2-10 years with congenital amegakaryocytic thrombocytopenia, due to receive a stem cell transplant. The CDR3 bases are TGTGCCAGCAGCCAAGAGTGGACTAGCGGGGTCGACAATGAGCAGTTCTTC. As protein: CASSQEWTSGVDNEQFF.